One and the same sample provided the 15 T cell receptor beta chains below, sequenced in a study of T cells in Graves' hyperthyroidism and ophthalmopathy. RNA transcripts provided the source from which TCR beta CDR3 regions were amplified. The HTBI primer set served for first-round RT-PCR of the TCR CDR3. TCRdb recomputed calls from the multiplex PCR reads with MiXCR, one row per CDR3 protein. The data contain some 500,000 distinct CDR3 sequences, roughly an eighth of them singletons. Sequencing was done on a sample of blood. The receptors were gathered from a woman under 30 with Graves' hyperthyroidism.

In its sample, this clonotype was seen many times. This chain uses TRBV12-3 or TRBV12-4 with TRBJ1-1, with 9 bases identical to TRBD1. The CDR3 consists of 15 residues. V shed 7 bases and J 6 bases; nucleotides not matched to a gene: 12. The CDR3 sequence is CASTSWTGEMPEAFF. CDR3 in DNA: TGTGCCAGCACCTCCTGGACAGGGGAGATGCCTGAAGCTTTCTTT.

V usage is TRBV6-1 and J usage is TRBJ2-2; 14 positions agree with TRBD2. Germline CDR1 and CDR2: MNHNS and SASEGT. This CDR3 region has 17 residues. After removal of 5 bases from V and 6 bases from J, the junction contained 8 bases not matched to a gene. CDR3 residues: CASSFGTSGSVAGELFF. CDR3 nucleotide sequence: TGTGCCAGCAGTTTTGGGACTAGCGGGAGTGTCGCCGGGGAGCTGTTTTTT.

V gene TRBV5-1 combines with J gene TRBJ2-5; TRBD1 matches at 7 bases. The CDR3 runs 16 residues. From germline, CDR1 is SGHRS and CDR2 YFSETQ. Losses at the gene ends were 0 bases for V and 2 bases for J; bases not matched to a gene: 7. CDR3 protein: CASSLAGRGNQETQYF. CDR3 DNA: TGCGCCAGCAGCTTGGCGGGCAGGGGGAATCAAGAGACCCAGTACTTC.

The J gene is TRBJ2-6, the V gene TRBV9; the D gene is possibly TRBD1 (5 bases). The CDR3 covers 16 residues. V shed 3 bases and J shed 0 bases, with 10 bases lying between them. CDR1 is SGDLS and CDR2 is YYNGEE in the germline V gene. The DNA for the CDR3 is TGTGCCAGCAGCGGACAGTTCTACTCTGGGGCCAACGTCCTGACTTTC. The encoded protein is CASSGQFYSGANVLTF.

This clonotype was seen repeatedly, ten times or more. V gene TRBV6-1 combines with J gene TRBJ1-1, with a possible D match to TRBD1 (5 bases). Trimming took 6 bases from V and 4 from J, leaving 12 bases between them. The CDR3 extends over 13 amino acids. The germline CDR1 and CDR2 sequences are MNHNS and SASEGT. The CDR3 nucleotides read TGTGCCAGCAGCTATCAGGGAGTCACTGAAGCTTTCTTT. Translating gives CASSYQGVTEAFF.

In this sample, this clonotype turned up a few times. The V gene is TRBV9, the J gene TRBJ2-3; 8 bases fit TRBD2. The CDR3 has 15 amino acids. Germline assignment: CDR1 SGDLS and CDR2 YYNGEE. V dropped 0 bases and J dropped 6; count of bases not matched to a gene: 6. The CDR3: CASSVAGRASDTQYF. In DNA, the CDR3 is TGTGCCAGCAGCGTAGCCGGGAGGGCCTCTGATACGCAGTATTTT.

In this sample, this clonotype turned up many times. V usage is TRBV28 and J usage is TRBJ2-7; 11 bases fit TRBD1. There are 16 residues in the CDR3. Unmatched junction bases numbered 8, after V lost 4 bases and J lost 3 bases. Germline V gene sequence: CDR1 MDHEN, CDR2 SYDVKM. CDR3 residues: CASSSPGQGEGYEQYF. The CDR3, as DNA: TGTGCCAGCAGTTCACCGGGACAGGGGGAAGGCTACGAGCAGTACTTC.

V and J are TRBV7-6 and TRBJ2-2; D possibly corresponds to TRBD2 (5 bases). V lost 4 bases to trimming and J lost 4 bases, with 7 bases between them. The CDR3 covers 13 residues. CDR1 and CDR2 (germline): SGHVS, FNYEAQ. The CDR3 loop is CASSSGSTGELFF. DNA for the CDR3: TGTGCCAGCAGCTCGGGAAGCACCGGGGAGCTGTTTTTT.

This clonotype was detected many times. This chain uses TRBV10-3 with TRBJ2-1, with TRBD2 identical over 7 bases. CDR1 is ENHRY and CDR2 is SYGVKD in the germline V gene. The CDR3 is 14 residues long. V lost 7 bases, J lost 2 bases, and 5 bases stayed unmatched. As DNA, the CDR3 is TGTGCCATCACGGCGGGAGTGACCTACAATGAGCAGTTCTTC. The encoded protein is CAITAGVTYNEQFF.

This clonotype was detected a few times. The V call is TRBV30, the J call TRBJ2-3, with D unresolved. Germline V gives CDR1 GTSNPN, CDR2 SVGIG (reference sequence). Deletions cut 2 bases from V and 1 base from J, with 7 bases between. The CDR3 contains 13 residues. The CDR3 is CAWSTLGTDTQYF. The CDR3 DNA reads as TGTGCCTGGAGTACCCTTGGCACAGATACGCAGTATTTT.

This clonotype has a handful of counts. J is TRBJ2-7 and V is TRBV6-4, with 7 nucleotides matching TRBD1. V was clipped by 6 bases and J by 0 bases; unmatched bases: 8. The CDR3 runs 15 residues. The germline gives CDR1 MRHNA, CDR2 SNTAGT. The CDR3: CASSGDRSSSYEQYV. CDR3 DNA: TGTGCCAGCAGCGGGGACAGATCTAGCTCCTACGAGCAGTACGTC.

This clonotype has a handful of counts. The CDR3 loop is CSVEATGWGGYTF. DNA of the CDR3: TGCAGCGTTGAAGCGACAGGGTGGGGTGGCTACACCTTC. The gene calls are TRBV29-1 and TRBJ1-2; 7 bases align to TRBD1. The CDR3 spans 13 residues. In germline, CDR1 is SQVTM, CDR2 ANQGSEA. Trimming removed 1 base from V and 7 bases from J; junction bases left unmatched: 6. Drawing the rest from reference TRBV29-1 and TRBJ1-2, the complete variable domain is SAVISQKPSRDICQRGTSLTIQCQVDSQVTMMFWYRQQPGQSLTLIATANQGSEATYESGFVIDKFPISRPNLTFSTLTVSNMSPEDSSIYLCSVEATGWGGYTFGSGTRLTVV.

This clonotype was seen ten or more times. The rearrangement links TRBV6-1 to TRBJ1-5; D ambiguous. This CDR3 has 14 amino acids. Trimming removed 7 bases from V and 7 bases from J, with 17 bases in between. The germline CDR1 and CDR2 sequences are MNHNS and SASEGT. The CDR3 loop reads CASIPAVSGQPQHF. In DNA, the CDR3 is TGTGCCAGCATACCGGCAGTCTCTGGGCAGCCCCAGCATTTT.

This clonotype appeared many times. The V and J genes are TRBV5-1 and TRBJ2-7, with D tentatively TRBD2 (6 bases). CDR1 SGHRS and CDR2 YFSETQ come from the germline V gene. The V end lost 2 bases, the J end lost 4 bases, and 16 bases lay between the germline ends. The CDR3 length is 15 residues. The CDR3 bases are TGCGCCAGCAGCTTAAAACGGGAGTTAGGGTACGAGCAGTACTTC. Translating gives CASSLKRELGYEQYF.

This clonotype was found many times. This chain uses TRBV30 with TRBJ1-5; 9 positions match TRBD1. CDR1 and CDR2 from the germline V gene are GTSNPN and SVGIG (reference sequence). This CDR3 spans 13 amino acids. V lost 3 bases and J lost 5; bases outside the gene matches: 2. The CDR3 sequence: CAWSRDRDQPQHF. CDR3 bases: TGTGCCTGGAGCCGGGACAGGGATCAGCCCCAGCATTTT.